The 5 T cell receptor beta chains below were found in one sample sequenced in a study of T cells in lung cancer brain metastases. Only in-frame clones appear in the TCRdb table, and some are missing; sequencing was by immunoSEQ multiplex PCR. Of fewer than 6,500 clones in the sample, roughly nine tenths are singletons; the top ten hold about 4.2%. The sample taken for sequencing was tumor tissue from the primary lung tumor. The receptors were sampled from a man between 70 and 80 years old with non-small cell lung cancer.

The genes are TRBV19 and TRBJ1-6, with TRBD1 as a possible D gene (5 bases). Germline V CDR1 and CDR2: LNHDA, SQIVND (reference sequence). The V and J ends lost 0 bases and 2 bases respectively, with 8 bases between them. There are 16 residues in the CDR3. The CDR3 spells CASSIDRGAYNSPLHF. CDR3 nucleotides: TGTGCCAGTAGTATAGATCGGGGCGCCTATAATTCACCCCTCCACTTT.

The chain couples TRBV7-2 to TRBJ1-3; D gene uncertain. This CDR3 has 13 residues. V shed 5 bases and J shed 4 bases, with 9 bases lying between them. From germline, CDR1 is SGHTA and CDR2 FQGNSA. The CDR3 sequence is CASSGRGGNTIYF. The DNA for the CDR3 is TGTGCCAGCAGCGGGAGAGGGGGAAACACCATATATTTT.

This rearrangement joins TRBV5-4 to TRBJ2-3; the match to TRBD1 covers 7 bases. Per the germline V gene, CDR1 is SGHNT and CDR2 is YYREEE (reference sequence). The CDR3 is 15 amino acids. V was pared by 0 bases and J by 2 bases, with 3 bases of the junction left unmatched. The CDR3 spells CASSLARGNTDTQYF. Here the CDR3 DNA reads TGTGCCAGCAGCTTGGCCAGGGGGAACACAGATACGCAGTATTTT.

This chain uses TRBV11-2 with TRBJ2-1; D is unclear. V lost 0 bases and J lost 9, with 6 bases in between. Germline assignment: CDR1 SGHAT and CDR2 FQNNGV. CDR3 size: 12 residues. DNA of the CDR3: TGTGCCAGCAGCTTAGAAGGGATTGAGCAGTTCTTC. Its protein product is CASSLEGIEQFF. Using reference TRBV11-2 and TRBJ2-1 for the parts outside the CDR3, the full variable domain is EAGVAQSPRYKIIEKRQSVAFWCNPISGHATLYWYQQILGQGPKLLIQFQNNGVVDDSQLPKDRFSAERLKGVDSTLKIQPAKLEDSAVYLCASSLEGIEQFFGPGTRLTVL.

The chain is built from TRBV5-4 and TRBJ1-4, with TRBD1 matching 7 bases. Trimming at V came to 4 bases and at J to 0 bases, leaving 3 bases not matched to a gene. CDR1 and CDR2 (germline): SGHNT, YYREEE (reference sequence). The CDR3 spans 15 residues. The CDR3 bases are TGTGCCAGCAGCGAGGGGGCCGCAACTAATGAAAAACTGTTTTTT. It translates to CASSEGAATNEKLFF.